The T cell receptor beta chain described here comes from a study of blood T cell repertoires in COVID-19. Sequencing was performed with immunoSEQ multiplex PCR; in TCRdb, only in-frame clones are kept and a portion is missing. The sample comprises about 250,000 clones, 70% to 90% of which are singletons, and around 3% rests with the top ten. This CDR3 region has 12 residues. CDR1 and CDR2 (germline): SEHNR, FQNEAQ (reference sequence). V lost 4 bases to trimming and J lost 5 bases, with 8 bases between them. Source material: peripheral blood. This receptor was identified in a woman in her 30s with active or convalescent COVID-19. The chain joins TRBV7-9 to TRBJ1-2; D is unclear. The CDR3 DNA is TGTGCCAGCAGCTACGAGGAGTATGGCTACACCTTC. As protein: CASSYEEYGYTF.